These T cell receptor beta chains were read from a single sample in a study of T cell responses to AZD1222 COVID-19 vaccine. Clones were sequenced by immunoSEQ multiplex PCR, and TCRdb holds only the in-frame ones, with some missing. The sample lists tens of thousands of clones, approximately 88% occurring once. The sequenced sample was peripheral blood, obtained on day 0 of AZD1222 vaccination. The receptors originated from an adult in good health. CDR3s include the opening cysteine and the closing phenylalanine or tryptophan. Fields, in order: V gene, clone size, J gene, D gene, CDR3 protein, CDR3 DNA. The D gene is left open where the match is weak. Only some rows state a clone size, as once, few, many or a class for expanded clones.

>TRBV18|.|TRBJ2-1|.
CASSPTGGRYNEQFF
TGTGCCAGCTCACCCACGGGGGGCCGCTACAATGAGCAGTTCTTC
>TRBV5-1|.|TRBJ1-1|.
CASSLSPTGNTEAFF
TGCGCCAGCAGCTTGAGCCCTACAGGGAACACTGAAGCTTTCTTT
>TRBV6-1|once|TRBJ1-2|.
CASSEQGNYGYTF
TGTGCCAGCAGTGAACAGGGGAACTATGGCTACACCTTC
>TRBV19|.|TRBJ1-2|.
CASSIPGAYGYTF
TGTGCCAGTAGTATTCCAGGGGCCTATGGCTACACCTTC
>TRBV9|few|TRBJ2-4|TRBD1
CASSTGTDLSVGIQYF
TGTGCCAGCAGCACCGGGACAGACCTTTCGGTAGGCATTCAGTACTTC
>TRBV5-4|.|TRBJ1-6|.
CASSYPSGDNSPLHF
TGTGCCAGCAGCTACCCCTCAGGAGATAATTCACCCCTCCACTTT
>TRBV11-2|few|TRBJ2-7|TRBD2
CASSLLPGTSGEQYF
TGTGCCAGCAGCTTATTGCCCGGGACTAGCGGCGAGCAGTACTTC
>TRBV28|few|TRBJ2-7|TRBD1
CASSSNRQGLIFYEQYF
TGTGCCAGCAGTTCGAACAGACAGGGCTTGATCTTCTACGAGCAGTACTTC
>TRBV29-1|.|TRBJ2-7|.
CSVLVAREQYF
TGCAGCGTTTTAGTAGCGAGGGAGCAGTACTTC
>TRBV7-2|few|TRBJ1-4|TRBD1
CASSSYRGGNEKLFF
TGTGCCAGCAGTTCCTACAGGGGGGGTAATGAAAAACTGTTTTTT
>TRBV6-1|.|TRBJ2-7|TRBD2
CASSEDRLAGVVEQYF
TGTGCCAGCAGTGAAGATAGACTAGCGGGAGTGGTCGAGCAGTACTTC
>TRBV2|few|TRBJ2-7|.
CASSAGSLSYEQYF
TGTGCCAGCAGTGCGGGTAGCCTTTCCTACGAGCAGTACTTC
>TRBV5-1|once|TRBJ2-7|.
CASSLVGGGHEQYF
TGCGCCAGCAGCTTGGTTGGGGGCGGGCACGAGCAGTACTTC
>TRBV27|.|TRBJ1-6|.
CASKTAGASYNSPLHF
TGTGCCAGCAAAACGGCGGGGGCCTCCTATAATTCACCCCTCCACTTT
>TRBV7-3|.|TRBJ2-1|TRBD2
CASSLAGTSDEQFF
TGTGCCAGCAGCTTAGCCGGGACTAGCGATGAGCAGTTCTTC
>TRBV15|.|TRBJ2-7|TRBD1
CATSRIWTGEHDEQYF
TGTGCCACCAGCAGAATTTGGACAGGGGAGCATGACGAGCAGTACTTC
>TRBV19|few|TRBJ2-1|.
CASSNGLFYNEQFF
TGTGCCAGTAGTAACGGACTTTTCTACAATGAGCAGTTCTTC
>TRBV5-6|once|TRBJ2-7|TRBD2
CASSFTGLAGGEQYF
TGTGCCAGCAGCTTCACTGGACTAGCTGGAGGTGAGCAGTACTTC
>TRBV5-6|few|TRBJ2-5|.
CASSLQGETQYF
TGTGCCAGCAGCTTGCAGGGTGAGACCCAGTACTTC
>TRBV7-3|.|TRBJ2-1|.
CASSPQARNEQFF
TGTGCCAGCAGCCCCCAGGCGCGCAATGAGCAGTTCTTC
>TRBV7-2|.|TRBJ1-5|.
CASSASSNQPQHF
TGTGCCAGCAGCGCTAGTAGCAATCAGCCCCAGCATTTT
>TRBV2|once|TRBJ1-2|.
CASSDGGPGNYGYTF
TGTGCCAGCAGTGATGGTGGGCCAGGGAACTATGGCTACACCTTC
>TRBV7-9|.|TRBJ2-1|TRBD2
CASSLTAGGPNEQFF
TGTGCCAGCAGCTTAACAGCGGGGGGGCCCAATGAGCAGTTCTTC
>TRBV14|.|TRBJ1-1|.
CASSNRPQMNTEAFF
TGTGCCAGCAGCAATCGACCCCAGATGAACACTGAAGCTTTCTTT
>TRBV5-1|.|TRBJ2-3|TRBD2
CASSLAGGIANTDTQYF
TGCGCCAGCAGCTTGGCGGGAGGTATTGCCAACACAGATACGCAGTATTTT
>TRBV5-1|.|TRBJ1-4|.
CASSLGSTNEKLFF
TGCGCCAGCAGCTTGGGATCAACTAATGAAAAACTGTTTTTT
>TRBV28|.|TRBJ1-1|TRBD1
CASRPGMEQGASFF
TGTGCCAGCAGGCCCGGGATGGAACAGGGGGCTTCCTTCTTT
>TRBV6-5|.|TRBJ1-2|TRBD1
CASNAGTGWNGYTF
TGTGCCAGCAACGCCGGGACAGGGTGGAATGGCTACACCTTC
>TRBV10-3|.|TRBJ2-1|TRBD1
CAITRDSSGNEQFF
TGTGCCATCACTCGGGACAGTTCGGGCAATGAGCAGTTCTTC
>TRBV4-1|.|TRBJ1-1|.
CASSQPFLSLRSAFF
TGCGCCAGCAGCCAACCTTTCCTTTCCCTGAGGTCCGCTTTCTTT
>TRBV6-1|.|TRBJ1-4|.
CASSEPGDRVVLFF
TGTGCCAGCAGTGAACCAGGAGACAGAGTCGTACTGTTTTTT
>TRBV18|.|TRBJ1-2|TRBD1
CASSPTDRVDGYTF
TGTGCCAGCTCACCCACCGACAGGGTTGATGGCTACACCTTC
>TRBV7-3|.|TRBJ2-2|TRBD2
CASSLKTSGSTGELFF
TGTGCCAGCAGCTTAAAGACTAGCGGGAGTACCGGGGAGCTGTTTTTT
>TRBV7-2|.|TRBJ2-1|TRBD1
CASSLDRGLDEQFF
TGTGCCAGCAGCTTAGACAGGGGTTTGGATGAGCAGTTCTTC
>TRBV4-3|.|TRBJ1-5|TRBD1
CASSQGDRGDQPQHF
TGCGCCAGCAGCCAAGGTGACAGGGGAGACCAGCCCCAGCATTTT
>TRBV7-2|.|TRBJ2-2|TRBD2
CASSPRLAGNTGELFF
TGTGCCAGCAGCCCCAGACTAGCGGGAAACACCGGGGAGCTGTTTTTT